Below, 5 T cell receptor beta chains from the same sample are listed, as sequenced in a study of blood T cell repertoires in COVID-19. Profiling relied on immunoSEQ multiplex PCR, and the TCRdb table lists in-frame clones only, not all of them. The sample consists of 48,000 or so clones, about 83% of them appearing once. The sequenced material came from peripheral blood. The receptors were sampled from a woman aged 55-69 years with acute or convalescent COVID-19.

This clone came up once. The rearrangement joins TRBV19 to TRBJ1-5; the D gene is possibly TRBD1 (5 bases). CDR3 length: 17 residues. The ends were cut back, 3 bases at V and 3 bases at J, with 18 bases in the middle. CDR1 and CDR2 (germline): LNHDA, SQIVND (reference sequence). The CDR3 reads CASSIAFGRAINQPQHF. As DNA, the CDR3 is TGTGCCAGTAGTATCGCGTTCGGCAGGGCCATCAATCAGCCCCAGCATTTT.

The chain has TRBV3-1 (or the pseudogene TRBV3-2) and TRBJ1-1, with 8 bases that match TRBD1. V lost 2 bases and J lost 3; bases outside the gene matches: 5. This CDR3 contains 15 residues. The germline V gene has CDR1 LGHDT and CDR2 YNNKEL (reference sequence). The CDR3: CASSQRQGYYTEAFF. The CDR3 coding sequence is TGTGCCAGCAGCCAAAGACAGGGGTATTACACTGAAGCTTTCTTT.

The V call is TRBV2, the J call TRBJ1-2; D is possibly TRBD1 (5 bases). The CDR3 totals 14 residues. CDR1 SNHLY and CDR2 FYNNEI come from the germline V gene. V lost 3 bases, J lost 1 base, and 9 bases lay in between. The CDR3 DNA reads as TGTGCCAGCAGTGACCGGGGGGATAACTATGGCTACACCTTC. It encodes CASSDRGDNYGYTF.

The V call is TRBV2, the J call TRBJ1-1; D gene uncertain. The V end was cut by 7 bases, the J end by 1 base, with 7 bases between. Germline V lookup: CDR1 SNHLY, CDR2 FYNNEI. CDR3 length: 12 residues. CDR3 amino acids: CASKAGNTEAFF. The CDR3, as DNA: TGTGCCAGCAAAGCCGGGAACACTGAAGCTTTCTTT.

In the case of this clone: At one boundary the junction diverges from the germline segment, which might be a read error. The chain is built from TRBV7-9 and TRBJ1-3; D gene uncertain. Germline CDR1 is SEHNR and CDR2 is FQNEAQ (reference sequence). The CDR3 is 12 residues long. DNA for the CDR3: TGTGCCAGCAGCTTAGGAGAGGGCCTTCCACCTTTT. Translating gives CASSLGEGLPPF. Supplemented by reference TRBV7-9 and TRBJ1-3, the full variable domain reads DTGVSQNPRHKITKRGQNVTFRCDPISEHNRLYWYRQTLGQGPEFLTYFQNEAQLEKSRLLSDRFSAERPKGSFSTLEIQRTEQGDSAMYLCASSLGEGLPPFGEGSWLTVV.